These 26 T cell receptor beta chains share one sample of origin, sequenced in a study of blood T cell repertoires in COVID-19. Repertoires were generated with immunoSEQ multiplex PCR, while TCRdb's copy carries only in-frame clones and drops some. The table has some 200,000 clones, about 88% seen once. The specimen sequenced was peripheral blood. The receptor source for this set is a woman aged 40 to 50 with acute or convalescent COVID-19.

The chain's CDR3 is CASSPETDSSYNSPLHF. CDR3 DNA: TGCGCCAGCAGCCCGGAGACAGACAGCTCCTATAATTCACCCCTCCACTTT. The chain combines TRBV4-1 with TRBJ1-6; possible D gene TRBD1, 5 bases. V was shortened by 4 bases and J by 0 bases, with 13 bases between the two germline ends. The CDR3 is 17 amino acids. From germline, CDR1 is MGHRA and CDR2 YSYEKL.

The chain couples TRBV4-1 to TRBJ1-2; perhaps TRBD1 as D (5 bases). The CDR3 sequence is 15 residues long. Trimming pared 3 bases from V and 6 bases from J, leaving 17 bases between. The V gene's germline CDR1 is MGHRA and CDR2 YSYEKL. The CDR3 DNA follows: TGCGCCAGCAGCCAGGGGGGACTAGGGAACGATGGCTACACCTTC. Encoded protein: CASSQGGLGNDGYTF.

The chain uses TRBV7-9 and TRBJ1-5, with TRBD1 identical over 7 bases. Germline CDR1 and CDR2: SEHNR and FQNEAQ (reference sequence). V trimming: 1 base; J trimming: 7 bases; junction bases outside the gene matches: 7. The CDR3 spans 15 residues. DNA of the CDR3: TGTGCCAGCAGCTTAGGGACAGGTATTTGGCAGCCCCAGCATTTT. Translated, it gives CASSLGTGIWQPQHF. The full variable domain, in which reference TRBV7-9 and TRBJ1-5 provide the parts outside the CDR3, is DTGVSQNPRHKITKRGQNVTFRCDPISEHNRLYWYRQTLGQGPEFLTYFQNEAQLEKSRLLSDRFSAERPKGSFSTLEIQRTEQGDSAMYLCASSLGTGIWQPQHFGDGTRLSIL.

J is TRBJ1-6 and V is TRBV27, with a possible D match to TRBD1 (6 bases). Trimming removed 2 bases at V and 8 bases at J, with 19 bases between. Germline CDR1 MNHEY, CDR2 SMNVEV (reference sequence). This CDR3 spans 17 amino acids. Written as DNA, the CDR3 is TGTGCCAGCAGTTTAAGGGGGTTTTGGGGCCCCGATTCACCCCTCCACTTT. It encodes CASSLRGFWGPDSPLHF.

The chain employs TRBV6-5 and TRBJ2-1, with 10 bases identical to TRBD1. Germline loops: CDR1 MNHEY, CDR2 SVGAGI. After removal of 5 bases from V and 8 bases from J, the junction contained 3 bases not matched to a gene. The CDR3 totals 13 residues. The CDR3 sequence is CASSRQGAYEQFF. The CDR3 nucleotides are TGTGCCAGCAGTAGACAGGGGGCTTATGAGCAGTTCTTC.

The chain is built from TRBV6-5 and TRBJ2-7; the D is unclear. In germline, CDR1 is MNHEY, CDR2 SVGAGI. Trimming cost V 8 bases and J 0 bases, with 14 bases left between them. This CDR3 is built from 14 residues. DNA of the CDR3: TGTGCCAGCCGCCTTTTGGGCAGCTCCTACGAGCAGTACGTC. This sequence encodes CASRLLGSSYEQYV.

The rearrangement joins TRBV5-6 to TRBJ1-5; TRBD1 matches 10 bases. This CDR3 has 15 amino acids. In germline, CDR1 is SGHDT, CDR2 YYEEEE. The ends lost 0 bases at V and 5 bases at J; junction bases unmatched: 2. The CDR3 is CASSLGQGAHQPQHF. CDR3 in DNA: TGTGCCAGCAGCTTGGGACAGGGGGCCCATCAGCCCCAGCATTTT.

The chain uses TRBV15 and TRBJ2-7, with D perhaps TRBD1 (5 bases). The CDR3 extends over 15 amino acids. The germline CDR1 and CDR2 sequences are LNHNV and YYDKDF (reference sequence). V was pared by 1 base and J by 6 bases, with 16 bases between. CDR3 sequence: CATSRVSGFPREQYV. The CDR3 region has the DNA TGTGCCACCAGCAGAGTTTCAGGGTTCCCTCGCGAGCAGTACGTC.

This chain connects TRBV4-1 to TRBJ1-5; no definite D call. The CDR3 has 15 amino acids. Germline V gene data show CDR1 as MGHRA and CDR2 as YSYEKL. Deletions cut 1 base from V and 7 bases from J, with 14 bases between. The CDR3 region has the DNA TGCGCCAGCAGCCAAGTTGGAGGGATGGGGCAGCCCCAGCATTTT. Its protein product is CASSQVGGMGQPQHF.

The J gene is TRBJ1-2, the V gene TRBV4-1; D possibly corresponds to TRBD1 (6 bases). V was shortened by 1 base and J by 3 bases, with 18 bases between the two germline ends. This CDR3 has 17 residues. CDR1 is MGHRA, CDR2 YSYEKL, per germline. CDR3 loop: CASSQAHSGTKYYGYTF. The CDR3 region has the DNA TGCGCCAGCAGCCAAGCCCATTCCGGGACAAAGTACTATGGCTACACCTTC.

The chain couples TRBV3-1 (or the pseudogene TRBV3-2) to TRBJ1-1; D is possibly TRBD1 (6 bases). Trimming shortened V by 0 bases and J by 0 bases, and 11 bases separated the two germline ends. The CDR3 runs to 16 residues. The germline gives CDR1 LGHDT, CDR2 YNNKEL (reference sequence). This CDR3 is CASSQEGRTVNTEAFF. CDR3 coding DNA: TGTGCCAGCAGCCAAGAGGGACGGACAGTGAACACTGAAGCTTTCTTT.

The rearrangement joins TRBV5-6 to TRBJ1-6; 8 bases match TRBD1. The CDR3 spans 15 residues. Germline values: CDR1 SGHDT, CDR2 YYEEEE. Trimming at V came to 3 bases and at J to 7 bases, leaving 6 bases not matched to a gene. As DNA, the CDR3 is TGTGCCAGCAGCTATGTGGACAGGGACAATTCACCCCTCCACTTT. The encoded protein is CASSYVDRDNSPLHF.

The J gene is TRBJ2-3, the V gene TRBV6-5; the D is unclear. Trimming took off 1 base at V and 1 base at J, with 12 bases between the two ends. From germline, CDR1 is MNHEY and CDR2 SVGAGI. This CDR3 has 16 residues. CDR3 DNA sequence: TGTGCCAGCAGTTACTTGGAGAGCATAGGCACAGATACGCAGTATTTT. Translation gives CASSYLESIGTDTQYF.

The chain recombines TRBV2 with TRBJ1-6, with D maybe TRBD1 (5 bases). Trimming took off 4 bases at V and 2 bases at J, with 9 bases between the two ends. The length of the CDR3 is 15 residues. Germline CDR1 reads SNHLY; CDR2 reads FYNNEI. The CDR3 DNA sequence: TGTGCCAGCAGTGGGGCGACAGCCTATAATTCACCCCTCCACTTT. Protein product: CASSGATAYNSPLHF. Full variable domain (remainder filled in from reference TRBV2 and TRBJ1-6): EPEVTQTPSHQVTQMGQEVILRCVPISNHLYFYWYRQILGQKVEFLVSFYNNEISEKSEIFDDQFSVERPDGSNFTLKIRSTKLEDSAMYFCASSGATAYNSPLHFGNGTRLTVT.

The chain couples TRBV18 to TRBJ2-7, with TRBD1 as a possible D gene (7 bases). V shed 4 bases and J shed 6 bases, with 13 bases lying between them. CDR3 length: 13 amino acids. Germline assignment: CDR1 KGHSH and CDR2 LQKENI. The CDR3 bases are TGTGCCAGCTCACATTCGCAGGGGGGCGAGCAGTACGTC. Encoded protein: CASSHSQGGEQYV.

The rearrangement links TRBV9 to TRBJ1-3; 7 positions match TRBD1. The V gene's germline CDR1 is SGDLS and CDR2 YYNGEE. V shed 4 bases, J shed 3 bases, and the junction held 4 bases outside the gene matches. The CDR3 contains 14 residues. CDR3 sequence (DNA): TGTGCCAGCAGCCTTACAGGGGTTGGAAACACCATATATTTT. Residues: CASSLTGVGNTIYF.

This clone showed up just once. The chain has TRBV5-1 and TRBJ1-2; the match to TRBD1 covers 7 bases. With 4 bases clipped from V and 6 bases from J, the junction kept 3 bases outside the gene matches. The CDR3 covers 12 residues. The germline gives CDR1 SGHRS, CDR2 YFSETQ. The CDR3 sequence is CASSRQGDGYTF. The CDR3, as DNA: TGCGCCAGCAGCCGACAGGGTGATGGCTACACCTTC.

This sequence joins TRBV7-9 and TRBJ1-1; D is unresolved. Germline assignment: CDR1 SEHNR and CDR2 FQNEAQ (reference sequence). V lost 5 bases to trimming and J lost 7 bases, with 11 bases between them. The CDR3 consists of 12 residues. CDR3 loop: CASSRRGDEAFF. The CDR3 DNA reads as TGTGCCAGCAGCCGCCGGGGAGATGAAGCTTTCTTT.

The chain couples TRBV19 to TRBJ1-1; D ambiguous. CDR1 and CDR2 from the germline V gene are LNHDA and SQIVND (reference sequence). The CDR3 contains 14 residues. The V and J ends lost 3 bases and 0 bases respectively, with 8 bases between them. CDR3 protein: CASSIEGMNTEAFF. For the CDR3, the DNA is TGTGCCAGTAGTATCGAGGGCATGAACACTGAAGCTTTCTTT.

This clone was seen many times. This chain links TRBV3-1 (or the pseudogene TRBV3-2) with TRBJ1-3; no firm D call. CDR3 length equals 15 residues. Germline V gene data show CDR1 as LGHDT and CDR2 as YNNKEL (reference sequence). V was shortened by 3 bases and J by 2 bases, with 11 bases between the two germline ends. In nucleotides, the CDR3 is TGTGCCAGCAGCCAGCCCGGGAGCCCTGGAAACACCATATATTTT. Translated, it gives CASSQPGSPGNTIYF.

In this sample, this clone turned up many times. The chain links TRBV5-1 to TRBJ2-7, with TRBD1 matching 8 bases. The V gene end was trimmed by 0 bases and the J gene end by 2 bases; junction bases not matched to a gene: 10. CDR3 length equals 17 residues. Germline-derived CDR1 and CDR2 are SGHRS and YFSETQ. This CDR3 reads CASSLALTGDPPYEQYV. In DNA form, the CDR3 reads TGCGCCAGCAGCTTGGCTTTGACAGGGGATCCTCCCTACGAGCAGTACGTC.

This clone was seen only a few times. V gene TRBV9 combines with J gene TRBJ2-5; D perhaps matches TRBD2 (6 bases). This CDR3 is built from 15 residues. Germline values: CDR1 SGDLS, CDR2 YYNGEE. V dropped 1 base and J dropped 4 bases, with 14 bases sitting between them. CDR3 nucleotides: TGTGCCAGCAGCGTATTTGAGGGAGGTAGAGAGACCCAGTACTTC. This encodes CASSVFEGGRETQYF. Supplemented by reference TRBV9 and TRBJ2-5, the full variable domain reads DSGVTQTPKHLITATGQRVTLRCSPRSGDLSVYWYQQSLDQGLQFLIQYYNGEERAKGNILERFSAQQFPDLHSELNLSSLELGDSALYFCASSVFEGGRETQYFGPGTRLLVL.

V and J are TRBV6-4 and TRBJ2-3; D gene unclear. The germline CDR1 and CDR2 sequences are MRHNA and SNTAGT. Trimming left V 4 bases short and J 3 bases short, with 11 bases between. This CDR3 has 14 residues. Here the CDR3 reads CASSAGGWTDTQYF. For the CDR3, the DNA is TGTGCCAGCAGTGCCGGCGGTTGGACAGATACGCAGTATTTT.

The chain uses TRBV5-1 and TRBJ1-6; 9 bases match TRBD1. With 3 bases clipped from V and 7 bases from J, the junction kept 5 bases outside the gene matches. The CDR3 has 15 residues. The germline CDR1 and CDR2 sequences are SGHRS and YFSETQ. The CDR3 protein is CASSYGQGQNSPLHF. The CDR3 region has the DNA TGCGCCAGCAGCTACGGACAGGGGCAAAATTCACCCCTCCACTTT.

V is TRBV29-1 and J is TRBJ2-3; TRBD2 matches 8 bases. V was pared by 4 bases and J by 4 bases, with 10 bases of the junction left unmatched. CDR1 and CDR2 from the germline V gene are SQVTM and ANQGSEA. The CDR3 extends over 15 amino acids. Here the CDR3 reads CSVAPGLGTADTQYF. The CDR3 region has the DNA TGCAGCGTTGCTCCGGGACTAGGGACGGCAGATACGCAGTATTTT.

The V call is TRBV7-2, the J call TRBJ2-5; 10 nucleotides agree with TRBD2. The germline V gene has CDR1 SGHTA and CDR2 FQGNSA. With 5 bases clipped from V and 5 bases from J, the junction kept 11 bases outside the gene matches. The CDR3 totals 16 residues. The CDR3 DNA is TGTGCCAGCAGCCCTAGCGGGGGCGGGGGTCGGGAGACCCAGTACTTC. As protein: CASSPSGGGGRETQYF.